This T cell receptor (beta chain) was sequenced for a study of beta chain features in type 1 diabetes. A word on this clone: Its antigen is not identified.

By way of CD45RO/CCR7/CD25/CD127/CD95/CD27, the CD4+ regulatory, stem cell-like memory, central memory and naive cells were sorted. The germline V and J ends were trimmed by 0 bases and 2 bases, with 11 bases remaining between them. The CDR3 consists of 15 residues. CDR1 KGHSH and CDR2 LQKENI come from the germline V gene. Reverse transcription of all isolated RNA meant that expressed TCRB transcripts were sequenced. The assay was immunoSEQ multiplex PCR, and TCRdb's table has in-frame clones only and misses some. The sample consists of about 360,000 clones, roughly 12% of them appearing once. Study-level results: Highly expressing activated T cells could be over-counted with a cDNA template. Type 1 diabetes patients had TCRB CDR3s that were shorter (moderately but significantly so) in all four CD4+ subsets.

V usage is TRBV18 and J usage is TRBJ2-7, with D possibly matching TRBD1 (5 bases). Sequencing input: naive CD4+ T cells from blood. The source of this sequence is a man aged 18 to 30 in good health. Written as DNA, the CDR3 is TGTGCCAGCTCACCACCTTCCAGGGTAACCTACGAGCAGTACTTC. Translating gives CASSPPSRVTYEQYF.